This record concerns one TCR beta chain sequence. Its antigen is as yet unknown. This CDR3 is 11 amino acids long. The ends were cut back, 7 bases at V and 7 bases at J, with 10 bases in the middle. Each TCR library used roughly 510 ng of total RNA and a linear amplification protocol. TCRdb processed the reads anew with MiXCR; each CDR3 protein has one entry. The table shows about 200,000 distinct CDR3 sequences, with nearly 75% occurring only once. Sorting defined naive CD4+ as CD4+CD8-CD45RO-CD45RA+ and naive CD8+ as CD8+CD4-CD45RA+CD27bright. This specimen comes from a study of healthy donors' naive CD4 and CD8 T cells. Study-level points and caveats: A reported CD4+/CD8+ bias affected most V and J genes in naive cells.

The rearrangement joins TRBV12-3 or TRBV12-4 to TRBJ2-5; D not certain. Sequencing input: naive CD4+ and CD8+ T cells sorted from blood, pooled from several donors. This clonotype was obtained from a pool of human donors in good health; the sample pools cells from several healthy donors. Here the CDR3 reads CASKLGGTQYF. Here the CDR3 DNA reads TGTGCCAGCAAACTCGGCGGGACCCAGTACTTC.